The source of this TCR beta chain is a study of T cell responses to AZD1222 COVID-19 vaccine. Per germline, CDR1 MGHRA and CDR2 YSYEKL. V lost 4 bases to trimming and J lost 3 bases, with 16 bases between them. The CDR3 has 15 residues. Study-wide results and limits: AZD1222 recipients seropositive at baseline numbered only six or seven. Donors were chiefly white British, with a greater number of females, and clonal diversity was perhaps underestimated.

About this clone: Its antigen is not identified.

TCRdb's table, derived via immunoSEQ multiplex PCR, lists solely in-frame clones and lacks some. The data show about 140,000 clones, over 90% seen once. The V call is TRBV4-1, the J call TRBJ2-7; a weak D match, TRBD1 (7 bases). Here the sequenced sample was peripheral blood, taken 28 days after the second AZD1222 dose. The receptor comes from an adult who received the AZD1222 COVID-19 vaccine. DNA of the CDR3: TGCGCCAGCAGCCCTTCGGCGGGACAGATCTACGAGCAGTACTTC. Translated: CASSPSAGQIYEQYF.